This T cell receptor beta chain emerged from a study of T cell responses to AZD1222 COVID-19 vaccine. Whole-study results and caveats: Clonal diversity was possibly underestimated, and white British individuals and females predominated among donors.

Clones were read by immunoSEQ multiplex PCR, and TCRdb kept only the in-frame ones, dropping some. The sample holds more than 90,000 clones; approximately 87% are singletons and the top ten take about a tenth. Remarks on this clone: What it binds is not known.

The analysis combined second doses at about 4 or about 12 weeks. The sample consisted of peripheral blood, taken 28 days after the second AZD1222 dose. The receptor comes from an adult who received the AZD1222 COVID-19 vaccine.

This CDR3 is CASSLAGGPDEQFF. CDR3 in DNA: TGCGCCAGCAGCTTAGCGGGAGGGCCGGATGAGCAGTTCTTC. The V gene is TRBV5-1, the J gene TRBJ2-1, with 10 bases fitting TRBD2. In germline, CDR1 is SGHRS, CDR2 YFSETQ. The CDR3 spans 14 residues. The junction had 4 bases not matched to a gene; V was cut back by 2 bases and J by 8 bases.